This TCR beta chain is from a study of T cells in Graves' hyperthyroidism and ophthalmopathy. Looking at the study overall: At initial diagnosis, before any treatment had begun, peripheral blood was obtained.

Per the germline V gene, CDR1 is MNHEY and CDR2 is SVGAGI. The CDR3 length is 14 residues. Trimming cost V 6 bases and J 10 bases, with 19 bases left between them. It was RNA transcripts that yielded the amplified TCR beta CDR3 regions. RT-PCR in the first round (using the HTBI primer set) targeted the TCR CDR3. TCRdb analysed the multiplex PCR reads with MiXCR anew, one entry per CDR3 protein. This table has 350,000 or so distinct CDR3 sequences, 15% to 20% appearing once. Diagnostic assessment was based on clinical symptoms, serum thyroxine and TRAb, thyroid ultrasound and orbital computed tomography. Study-wide points: Most thyroid clonotypes that were expanded above 0.001 also turned up in blood.

For this clonotype: Its antigen is undetermined.

The chain has TRBV6-5 and TRBJ1-5; tentatively, D is TRBD1 (5 bases). Sequencing used blood. This receptor was obtained from a woman aged 40-49 years with Graves' ophthalmopathy. The CDR3, as DNA: TGTGCCAGCAGCTCCTCGGGCAGGGAGTTTCCCCAGCATTTT. It codes for CASSSSGREFPQHF.